This T cell receptor beta chain was sequenced during a study of identical twins (dated by TCRdb to 2016 to 2017). At the level of the whole study: To test whether fetal clonotypes persist, this study deep-sequenced TCR alpha and beta repertoires from monozygotic twins, from unrelated adults of various ages, and from cord blood. To rule out contamination, replicate twin experiments were performed at different times with different library preparation protocols.

Looking up the germline V gene (reference sequence) yields CDR1 SEHNR and CDR2 FQNEAQ. Taken from cysteine to phenylalanine, the CDR3 has 15 residues. The CDR3 DNA has 45 bases and is translated from base 1. Trimming removed 3 bases from V and 5 bases from J; the gene matches leave 5 bases unexplained. The method was 5' RACE. Instrument used: Illumina HiSeq 2000. A universal primer binding site was introduced by template switching, and a unique molecular identifier was present in the final cDNA, enabling accurate counting of TCR cDNA molecules. Specific primers in the conserved constant-segment region were used to synthesize first-strand cDNA for TCR alpha and beta chains. To control for contamination, every cDNA library was double barcoded, receiving both a SMART-Mk sample barcode and Illumina barcodes. Two successive PCR steps introduced TruSeq adapter sequences along with Illumina sample barcodes. The Illumina HiSeq platform was used with custom primers to sequence TCR alpha and beta cDNA libraries. Processing in the source paper ran as follows. MiGEC was used to process raw reads and extract unique molecular identifiers, and MiXCR was used to find CDR3 positions. Recombination models were inferred per individual with the repgenHMM and IGoR tools using an EM algorithm. The tcR package in R was used for shared clonotype analysis, with sharing normalized by the product of cloneset sizes. Out-of-frame nonproductive sequences were analyzed to study raw recombination free of thymic and clonal selection effects. TCRdb ran its own pipeline on the public reads, namely fastp trimming at Q25 and MiXCR clone calling, and kept in-frame beta chains. Rows are unified per CDR3 protein, each entry keeping the most common DNA and genes. It is TCRdb's table, rather than the study itself, that gives the V and J calls and clone size. Here the sample has approximately 890,000 distinct CDR3 sequences; more than 9% occur a single time. The top ten constitute under 2% of the sample.

This clonotype has more than one count but fewer than ten. It lacks a known antigen. No per-base quality is available; no much larger clone lies one base away. Summary of the overall study and its limitations: Because the same donors could not be followed over many years, the conclusions depended on cross-sectional statistical analysis. In beta out-of-frame sequences, excess twin sharing was weaker, because having fewer shared sequences lowered the signal-to-noise ratio. Fewer insertions were carried by abundant cord blood beta clonotypes, a similar but weaker trend appeared in young adult naive repertoires, and no such trend appeared in memory repertoires. Out-of-frame TCR alpha sharing in monozygotic twins was systematically underestimated by recombination models, whereas sharing between unrelated individuals was in agreement with the recombination models. Compared with coincidental sharing between unrelated individuals, out-of-frame TCR alpha sequences shared between twins had an excess of sequences with low generation probability. Invariant T cells such as MAIT and iNKT could partly confound zero-insertion analyses, although diverse VJ usage argued against such confounding for most clonotypes.

Every donor in the study was a healthy Caucasian. The twin cohort comprised three pairs of female monozygotic twins, all aged roughly 18 to 30 years. Peripheral blood mononuclear cells were the source from which RNA for the TCR libraries was isolated. The sample also formed part of further work on yellow fever vaccine responses in identical twins. As that second study puts it: The T cell response to vaccination in identical twins was reported by the authors to appear partly convergent and partly personalized. Focusing on identical twins, the study followed the T cell clones that responded to the vaccine, and did so with precision.

Sequencing input: PBMCs. The chain was built from TRBV7-9 and TRBJ2-1; the central 9 bases match TRBD2. This receptor was taken from a woman aged 18-29 years in good health. The DNA sequence is as follows: TGTGCCAGCAGCTTGAGTAGCGGGAGAGACAATGAGCAGTTCTTC. This translates into CASSLSSGRDNEQFF.